This TCR beta chain was captured in a study of blood T cell repertoires in COVID-19. Assay: immunoSEQ multiplex PCR; the TCRdb copy retains only in-frame clones and omits some. The sample lists about 90,000 clones, roughly 80% occurring once. Unmatched junction bases numbered 9, after V lost 8 bases and J lost 5 bases. This CDR3 is built from 13 residues. Germline lookup yields CDR1 SNHLY and CDR2 FYNNEI. The chain couples TRBV2 to TRBJ2-7, with TRBD1 matching over 7 bases. This TCR derives from a woman aged 70-85 years with active or convalescent COVID-19. The sample was peripheral blood. CDR3 sequence reads: CASEQGISNEQYF. DNA for the CDR3: TGTGCCAGCGAACAGGGGATCAGCAACGAGCAGTACTTC.